These 3 T cell receptor beta chains were sequenced from one sample in a study of blood T cell repertoires in COVID-19. The assay was immunoSEQ multiplex PCR, and TCRdb's table has in-frame clones only and misses some. The profile shows 92,000 or so clones, about nine tenths of them singletons. The sequenced sample was peripheral blood. The source of these receptors is a man aged 55 to 69 with acute or convalescent COVID-19.

V gene TRBV5-1 combines with J gene TRBJ2-7; TRBD1 matches at 9 bases. Germline loops: CDR1 SGHRS, CDR2 YFSETQ. V lost 4 bases, J lost 6 bases, and 8 bases stayed unmatched. This CDR3 has 14 residues. CDR3 sequence (DNA): TGCGCCAGCAGCACGGGACAGGGCGCATCCGAGCAGTACTTC. Protein product: CASSTGQGASEQYF.

The CDR3 reads CASSFQGNTEAFF. The CDR3 DNA is TGTGCCAGCAGTTTTCAGGGGAACACTGAAGCTTTCTTT. The chain uses TRBV27 and TRBJ1-1, with D possibly matching TRBD1 (5 bases). Germline CDR1 is MNHEY and CDR2 is SMNVEV (reference sequence). The CDR3 is 13 residues long. Trimming cost V 3 bases and J 1 base, with 6 bases left between them.

The rearrangement uses TRBV30 and TRBJ1-2; 7 bases fit TRBD1. The V segment lost 7 bases and the J segment 2 bases; nucleotides outside the gene matches: 13. Germline-derived CDR1 and CDR2 are GTSNPN and SVGIG (reference sequence). The CDR3 has 15 residues. The CDR3 DNA is TGTGCCTCAGAAACGGGACCCAGGGGGAACTATGGCTACACCTTC. Encoded protein: CASETGPRGNYGYTF.